The T cell receptor beta chain described here comes from a study of human T cells and chemical hapten exposure. Study-wide context: Patients received weekly diphenylcyclopropenone doses to the scalp throughout the approximately 24-week study. Study-wide findings and caveats: DPC sensitization did not alter TCRs above 1 in 1000 frequency.

Under the authors' procedure: Ranging from roughly 23,224 to 690,600, TCR counts per sample had a median value of roughly 96,000. TCRdb independently ran MiXCR on the RACE reads; one entry per CDR3 protein. For this entry, the V and J calls and clone size follow TCRdb and not the study's own pipeline. The table records 50,000 to 80,000 distinct CDR3 sequences, 9.5% to 11% of them present only once. This clonotype was recorded many times. As yet, its antigen is unknown. Time point: patch test 3, about 24 weeks after DPC sensitization. Treatment: therapeutic diphenylcyclopropenone sensitization with weekly scalp DPC. People who gave samples had alopecia, were 18 to 70 years old, and were suitable for DPC. This CDR3 has 15 residues. The germline gives CDR1 SQVTM, CDR2 ANQGSEA. Between the trimmed V and J ends, which lost 6 bases and 4 bases, there was a span of 18 bases.

The chain links TRBV29-1 to TRBJ1-4, with D unresolved. The sample in question was whole blood, obtained in connection with sensitization to the hapten diphenylcyclopropenone (DPC). This clonotype originated in a woman aged 25 to 39 with alopecia areata. Some clones in this sample may be carry-over from other donors' samples. This CDR3 is CSVPHRASFNEKLFF. For the CDR3, the DNA is TGCAGCGTCCCCCACCGGGCGTCCTTTAATGAAAAACTGTTTTTT.